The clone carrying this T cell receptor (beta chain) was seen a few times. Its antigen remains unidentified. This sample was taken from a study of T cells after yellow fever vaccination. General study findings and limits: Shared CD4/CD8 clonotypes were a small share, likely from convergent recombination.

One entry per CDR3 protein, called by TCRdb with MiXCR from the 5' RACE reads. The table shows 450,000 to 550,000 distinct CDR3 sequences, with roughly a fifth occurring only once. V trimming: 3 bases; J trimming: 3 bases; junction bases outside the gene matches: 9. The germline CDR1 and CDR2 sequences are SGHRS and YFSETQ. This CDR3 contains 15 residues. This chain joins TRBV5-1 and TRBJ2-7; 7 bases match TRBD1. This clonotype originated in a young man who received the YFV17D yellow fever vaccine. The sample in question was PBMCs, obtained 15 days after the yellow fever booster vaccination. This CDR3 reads CASSYMSGGDYEQYF. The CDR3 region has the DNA TGCGCCAGCAGCTACATGTCAGGGGGAGACTACGAGCAGTACTTC.